This T cell receptor (beta chain) was sequenced during a study of cytomegalovirus exposure and HLA in healthy donors. The germline V gene encodes CDR1 MNHEY and CDR2 SMNVEV (reference sequence). The CDR3 extends over 15 amino acids. Trimming left V 2 bases short and J 0 bases short, with 8 bases between. The PCR employed 60 Vbeta primers together with 13 Jbeta primers. The protocol was immunoSEQ multiplex PCR, while the TCRdb copy is restricted to in-frame clones and leaves out a portion. The clone table shows under 200,000 clones, with the ten largest holding 6.5%. The receptor's source is a young man in good health and CMV-seronegative. Material: PBMCs. The V call is TRBV27, the J call TRBJ1-5, with D perhaps matching TRBD1 (6 bases). In nucleotides, the CDR3 is TGTGCCAGCAGTTTAGGACAGTATAGCAATCAGCCCCAGCATTTT. Residues: CASSLGQYSNQPQHF.